The clone carrying this T cell receptor beta chain was picked up many times. What it binds is not known. This record belongs to a study of human T cells and chemical hapten exposure. In the study overall: Patches that contained 0.01% DPC were applied to the upper back and read at 6 days. Study observations and caveats: Against controls, expanded TCRs gave rise to significantly more large CDR3 similarity clusters.

As to time point: pre-sensitization, week 0. Treatment described: therapeutic diphenylcyclopropenone sensitization with weekly scalp DPC. The study enrolled 18 to 70-year-old alopecia patients suitable for DPC. Individual cDNA molecules in this library carried unique molecular identifiers. A single record per CDR3 protein comes from TCRdb applying MiXCR to the RACE reads. The profile shows about 46,000 distinct CDR3 sequences, 8.5% to 10% of them singletons. The sample consisted of whole blood, taken in connection with sensitization to the hapten diphenylcyclopropenone (DPC). The source of this sequence is a woman aged 35 to 49 with alopecia areata. Some clones in this sample may be carry-over from other donors' samples.

The CDR3 is CSAVPRRASYYEQYF. In nucleotides, the CDR3 is TGCAGTGCTGTCCCCCGAAGGGCCTCCTACTACGAGCAGTACTTC. The rearrangement links TRBV20-1 to TRBJ2-7; no reliable D call. The CDR3 consists of 15 residues. The V end lost 5 bases, the J end lost 3 bases, and 20 bases lay between the germline ends. Germline assignment: CDR1 DFQATT and CDR2 SNEGSKA (reference sequence).